A single sample is the source of the 29 T cell receptor beta chains below, sequenced in a study of blood T cells in healthy people across ages. Sample-barcoded 5' priming and a J-beta primer mix drove a second PCR of 7 to 11 cycles. TCRdb fed the 5' RACE reads into MiXCR, producing one record per CDR3 protein. The sample lists about 970,000 distinct CDR3 sequences; roughly half were seen once. Source material: blood. The receptors originated from a woman aged 60 to 75 in good health.

J is TRBJ1-1 and V is TRBV3-1; maybe TRBD1 (6 bases). V gave up 4 bases and J gave up 5 bases, with 17 bases separating them. The CDR3 runs 15 residues. Germline V CDR1 and CDR2: LGHDT, YNNKEL (reference sequence). The CDR3 DNA sequence: TGTGCCAGCAGCCGTTTACAGGGTTATAGGACTGAAGCTTTCTTT. Encoded protein: CASSRLQGYRTEAFF. The full variable domain, completed using reference TRBV3-1 and TRBJ1-1, is DTAVSQTPKYLVTQMGNDKSIKCEQNLGHDTMYWYKQDSKKFLKIMFSYNNKELIINETVPNRFSPKSPDKAHLNLHINSLELGDSAVYFCASSRLQGYRTEAFFGQGTRLTVV.

The rearrangement links TRBV4-1 to TRBJ2-1; perhaps D is TRBD1 or TRBD2 (6 bases each). V was pared by 4 bases and J by 9 bases, with 16 bases between. The CDR3 is 14 residues long. Germline V CDR1 and CDR2: MGHRA, YSYEKL. DNA for the CDR3: TGCGCCAGCAGCCCAGGGACACGGGACTCTGAGCAGTTCTTC. Translation: CASSPGTRDSEQFF.

The V gene is TRBV9, the J gene TRBJ1-2; 10 nucleotides align to TRBD1. The germline CDR1 and CDR2 sequences are SGDLS and YYNGEE. The CDR3 is 14 amino acids. V lost 3 bases, J lost 6 bases, and 5 bases stayed unmatched. Written as DNA, the CDR3 is TGTGCCAGCAGCGCGGGACAGGGGATAGATGGCTACACCTTC. Amino acids: CASSAGQGIDGYTF.

The genes are TRBV20-1 and TRBJ2-1; the D is unclear. Between the trimmed V and J ends, which lost 5 bases and 9 bases, there was a span of 11 bases. CDR1 and CDR2 from the germline V gene are DFQATT and SNEGSKA (reference sequence). The CDR3 extends over 11 amino acids. CDR3 loop: CSAVPEREQFF. DNA for the CDR3: TGCAGTGCTGTTCCGGAACGTGAGCAGTTCTTC.

This clonotype has just a few counts. The chain joins TRBV5-1 to TRBJ2-7, with D maybe TRBD2 (6 bases). Germline loops: CDR1 SGHRS, CDR2 YFSETQ. This CDR3 has 16 residues. The ends were cut back, 0 bases at V and 0 bases at J, with 13 bases in the middle. The CDR3 protein is CASSLVLATSSYEQYF. The CDR3 DNA is TGCGCCAGCAGCTTGGTTCTAGCGACGAGCTCCTACGAGCAGTACTTC.

This clonotype was recorded a few times. J is TRBJ2-1 and V is TRBV9, with D tentatively TRBD1 or TRBD2 (6 bases each). The J call may be wrong; the DNA end is better matched by TRBJ2-7. CDR1 is SGDLS and CDR2 is YYNGEE in the germline V gene. This CDR3 is built from 17 residues. CDR3 coding DNA: TGTGCCAGCAGCTCTCAGACTATACGGGGGCCTTACAATGAGCAGTACTTC. This gives the protein CASSSQTIRGPYNEQYF.

This clonotype has only a few counts. The chain joins TRBV7-2 to TRBJ2-2, with 11 positions matching TRBD2. Per germline, CDR1 SGHTA and CDR2 FQGNSA. Unmatched junction bases numbered 7, after V lost 5 bases and J lost 5 bases. The CDR3 consists of 16 residues. The CDR3: CASSRRLAGKTGELFF. DNA for the CDR3: TGTGCCAGCAGCCGACGACTAGCGGGAAAAACCGGGGAGCTGTTTTTT.

The rearrangement links TRBV20-1 to TRBJ2-7; 7 bases are a match to TRBD2. The DNA end favors TRBJ2-5, so the J call may be wrong. Germline assignment: CDR1 DFQATT and CDR2 SNEGSKA (reference sequence). This CDR3 region has 13 residues. The CDR3 nucleotides are TGCAGTCATGTCGCGGGAGCCCAAGAGACCCAGTACTTC. It encodes CSHVAGAQETQYF.

CDR3 amino acids: CASSFDPGRAGGSAMVADTQYF. CDR3 coding DNA: TGTGCCAGCAGCTTCGACCCCGGGAGGGCAGGGGGTTCGGCTATGGTAGCAGATACGCAGTATTTT. J is TRBJ2-3 and V is TRBV12-3 or TRBV12-4, with TRBD2 as a possible D gene (8 bases). Trimming removed 6 bases from V and 4 bases from J, with 38 bases in between. The CDR3 spans 22 residues.

The genes are TRBV4-1 and TRBJ2-1; no reliable D call. CDR1 is MGHRA and CDR2 is YSYEKL in the germline V gene. The CDR3 extends over 14 amino acids. V lost 3 bases and J lost 9, with 15 bases in between. The CDR3 DNA follows: TGCGCCAGCAGCCATATCAACTATTTGTTTGAGCAGTTCTTC. This sequence encodes CASSHINYLFEQFF.

The rearrangement uses TRBV24-1 and TRBJ2-1, with D perhaps matching TRBD1 (6 bases). The J call may be mistaken, given a closer DNA end match to TRBJ2-7. Germline V gives CDR1 KGHDR, CDR2 SFDVKD. This CDR3 has 18 residues. Here the CDR3 reads CATSKGVGVTPSYNEQYF. CDR3 coding DNA: TGTGCCACCAGCAAGGGGGTTGGAGTCACACCCTCCTACAATGAGCAGTACTTC.

J is TRBJ2-7 and V is TRBV4-1; maybe TRBD2 (6 bases). Germline CDR1 reads MGHRA; CDR2 reads YSYEKL. The CDR3 is 16 amino acids. The V gene lost 1 base and the J gene lost 1 base, with 14 bases spanning the gap. The CDR3 loop reads CASSQASPSDSYEQYF. As DNA, the CDR3 is TGCGCCAGCAGCCAAGCCAGCCCTAGCGATTCCTACGAGCAGTACTTC.

This chain uses TRBV5-5 with TRBJ2-3, with 7 nucleotides matching TRBD2. Germline CDR1 SGHKS, CDR2 YYEKEE (reference sequence). V shed 1 base, J shed 2 bases, and the junction held 10 bases outside the gene matches. The length of the CDR3 is 17 residues. Here the CDR3 DNA reads TGTGCCAGCAGCTTGTCGGCTAGCGGAGCCCTCACAGATACGCAGTATTTT. Its protein product is CASSLSASGALTDTQYF.

This chain connects TRBV29-1 to TRBJ2-5, with a weak D call TRBD2 (6 bases). With 0 bases removed from V and 8 bases from J, the gap between germline ends came to 22 bases. The CDR3 runs to 16 residues. Germline V gene data show CDR1 as SQVTM and CDR2 as ANQGSEA. The CDR3 here is CSVEDRLRGLPSTQYF. CDR3 in DNA: TGCAGCGTTGAAGACCGGTTAAGGGGACTCCCCTCAACCCAGTACTTC.

Worth noting for this clonotype: The junction differs from germline at one of its ends, possibly a read error. This sequence joins TRBV7-2 and TRBJ2-1, with 10 nucleotides matching TRBD2. Germline loops: CDR1 SGHTA, CDR2 FQGNSA. The CDR3 length is 15 residues. The CDR3 loop is CASSPLRTSGNEQFF. In DNA, the CDR3 is TGCGCCAGCAGCCCGCTACGGACTAGCGGCAATGAGCAGTTCTTC. The entire variable domain, with the rest obtained from reference TRBV7-2 and TRBJ2-1, is as follows: GAGVSQSPSNKVTEKGKDVELRCDPISGHTALYWYRQSLGQGLEFLIYFQGNSAPDKSGLPSDRFSAERTGGSVSTLTIQRTQQEDSAVYLCASSPLRTSGNEQFFGPGTRLTVL.

J is TRBJ2-6 and V is TRBV6-1, with 7 nucleotides matching TRBD2. The CDR3 runs 17 residues. Germline values: CDR1 MNHNS, CDR2 SASEGT. V lost 5 bases and J lost 1; bases outside the gene matches: 8. CDR3 DNA sequence: TGTGCCAGCAGTCCGGGGGGACTCGTGTCTGGGGCCAACGTCCTGACTTTC. This translates into CASSPGGLVSGANVLTF.

The CDR3 DNA follows: TGCAGTGCTCCCAATCAGCTTGGGGGCTCCTACGAGCAGTACTTC. It specifies CSAPNQLGGSYEQYF. The chain joins TRBV20-1 to TRBJ2-7; D is possibly TRBD1 or TRBD2 (5 bases each). Germline V gives CDR1 DFQATT, CDR2 SNEGSKA (reference sequence). This CDR3 is built from 15 residues. V was trimmed by 5 bases and J by 0 bases, leaving 17 bases between them.

The chain has TRBV10-1 and TRBJ1-1; a weak D match, TRBD1 (6 bases). The CDR3 contains 17 residues. Germline V lookup: CDR1 WNHNN, CDR2 SYGVQD (reference sequence). Trimming pared 4 bases from V and 3 bases from J, leaving 21 bases between. In DNA, the CDR3 is TGCGCCAGCAGTGGAGGAGGGGGAGCGTCCTGGGACACTGAAGCTTTCTTT. Encoded protein: CASSGGGGASWDTEAFF.

A single count supports this clonotype. Compared with germline, one end of the junction differs, possibly owing to a read error. The genes are TRBV12-3 or TRBV12-4 and TRBJ1-6, with a tentative D call TRBD1 (6 bases). The CDR3 runs 15 residues. CDR3 nucleotides: TGTGCCAGCAGTTCTAGGGGACAAATGAATTCACCCCTCCGCTTT. It is translated as CASSSRGQMNSPLRF.

Only a few counts were recorded for this clonotype. CDR3 DNA: TGCGCCAGCAGTCAATCGGAGGGGTGCGGGACAGGGCAACAAGAGACCCAGTACTTC. Protein sequence: CASSQSEGCGTGQQETQYF. The chain couples TRBV23-1 to TRBJ2-5, with 9 bases fitting TRBD1. TRBV23-1 is sorted into the ORF group, with uncertain function. The CDR3 totals 19 residues. The ends lost 0 bases at V and 2 bases at J; junction bases unmatched: 13.

The V gene is TRBV27, the J gene TRBJ2-1, with D possibly matching TRBD2 (5 bases). Trimming stripped 2 bases from V and 13 bases from J, with 21 bases between. The germline V gene encodes CDR1 MNHEY and CDR2 SMNVEV (reference sequence). This CDR3 is 15 amino acids long. The CDR3 loop reads CASSLSPAEGETQFF. CDR3 nucleotides: TGTGCCAGCAGTTTAAGCCCGGCTGAGGGAGAGACCCAGTTCTTC.

V is TRBV28 and J is TRBJ2-4, with 8 positions matching TRBD2. Unmatched junction bases numbered 9, after V lost 4 bases and J lost 4 bases. There are 16 residues in the CDR3. Per the germline V gene, CDR1 is MDHEN and CDR2 is SYDVKM. The CDR3 coding sequence is TGTGCCAGCAGTTACCTCACTAGCGGATCTAAAAACATTCAGTACTTC. Its translation: CASSYLTSGSKNIQYF. The full variable domain, with the rest looked up from reference TRBV28 and TRBJ2-4, is DVKVTQSSRYLVKRTGEKVFLECVQDMDHENMFWYRQDPGLGLRLIYFSYDVKMKEKGDIPEGYSVSREKKERFSLILESASTNQTSMYLCASSYLTSGSKNIQYFGAGTRLSVL.

This chain joins TRBV6-6 and TRBJ2-7; D unresolved. With 5 bases removed from V and 3 bases from J, the gap between germline ends came to 17 bases. Per germline, CDR1 MNHNY and CDR2 SVGAGI (reference sequence). The CDR3 has 15 residues. The CDR3 here is CASSPLQREFYEQYF. CDR3 DNA: TGTGCCAGCAGTCCCCTCCAGCGAGAATTCTACGAGCAGTACTTC.

This clonotype has more than one count but fewer than ten. V and J are TRBV7-2 and TRBJ2-6; 7 bases fit TRBD1. There are 17 residues in the CDR3. V shed 1 base and J 0 bases; nucleotides not matched to a gene: 3. Germline V gene data show CDR1 as SGHTA and CDR2 as FQGNSA. The CDR3: CASSLEGQFSGANVLTF. The CDR3 coding sequence is TGTGCCAGCAGCTTAGAGGGACAGTTCTCTGGGGCCAACGTCCTGACTTTC.

The chain uses TRBV20-1 and TRBJ2-5, with TRBD2 as a possible D gene (5 bases). The CDR3 has 11 amino acids. Germline V gene data show CDR1 as DFQATT and CDR2 as SNEGSKA (reference sequence). The V gene lost 8 bases and the J gene lost 11 bases, with 18 bases spanning the gap. CDR3 coding DNA: TGCAGTCGCGACGCGGGCAATGAGCAGTACTTC. Protein: CSRDAGNEQYF.

This chain links TRBV5-6 with TRBJ1-1; maybe TRBD1 (5 bases). CDR3 length: 15 residues. Germline values: CDR1 SGHDT, CDR2 YYEEEE. The ends were cut back, 2 bases at V and 0 bases at J, with 11 bases in the middle. The CDR3 loop reads CASSFGTHMNTEAFF. The DNA of the CDR3 is TGTGCCAGCAGCTTTGGGACCCATATGAACACTGAAGCTTTCTTT. Complete variable domain (other parts from reference TRBV5-6 and TRBJ1-1): DAGVTQSPTHLIKTRGQQVTLRCSPKSGHDTVSWYQQALGQGPQFIFQYYEEEERQRGNFPDRFSGHQFPNYSSELNVNALLLGDSALYLCASSFGTHMNTEAFFGQGTRLTVV.

The chain is built from TRBV25-1 and TRBJ2-7; TRBD2 might be the D (6 bases). Per germline, CDR1 MGHDK and CDR2 SYGVNS. Trimming pared 9 bases from V and 6 bases from J, leaving 21 bases between. The CDR3 consists of 14 residues. CDR3 nucleotides: TGTGCCAGAACCCGGGGGTTGGGGTGGTGCGAGCAGTACTTC. Translating it yields CARTRGLGWCEQYF.

V usage is TRBV29-1 and J usage is TRBJ1-3, with D perhaps matching TRBD1 (5 bases). Germline V gene sequence: CDR1 SQVTM, CDR2 ANQGSEA. The CDR3 has 13 amino acids. Trimming took off 0 bases at V and 2 bases at J, with 5 bases between the two ends. The CDR3 DNA reads as TGCAGCGTTGAAGACAGGGCTGGAAACACCATATATTTT. This codes for CSVEDRAGNTIYF.

This clonotype has a single count. V is TRBV9 and J is TRBJ2-3; D is perhaps TRBD1 or TRBD2 (5 bases each). V was trimmed by 3 bases and J by 2 bases, leaving 10 bases between them. This CDR3 comprises 14 residues. Germline-derived CDR1 and CDR2 are SGDLS and YYNGEE. The CDR3 spells CASSGGPHTDTQYF. CDR3 nucleotide sequence: TGTGCCAGCAGCGGGGGACCTCACACAGATACGCAGTATTTT.